The text below deals with one TCR beta chain. Antigen specificity is unknown. The V and J ends lost 6 bases and 11 bases respectively, with 26 bases between them. From germline, CDR1 is SGHRS and CDR2 YFSETQ. The CDR3 runs 15 residues. The data were taken from a study of CD8 T cells in Susac syndrome. Study-level findings and limits: The study recognized that the number of individuals in its TCR sequencing and HLA analysis was relatively small.

TCR beta sequencing covered blood CD8+ and CD4+ T cells. Reverse transcription of roughly 0.45 to 1 ug RNA used random hexamers. The TCR beta CDR3 was amplified by immunoSEQ multiplex PCR across 54 Vbeta, 13 Jbeta. TCRdb passed the immunoSEQ multiplex PCR reads through MiXCR, listing each CDR3 protein once. The sample records around 190,000 distinct CDR3 sequences, under 95% being singletons. The TCR was taken from a human donor in good health. The sequenced sample was CD4+ T cells from PBMCs. The V call is TRBV5-1, the J call TRBJ1-1; TRBD1 might be the D (6 bases). CDR3 DNA sequence: TGCGCCAGCACACCCTCGGGGACAACTCCAATTGGGGCTTTCTTT. Residues: CASTPSGTTPIGAFF.